The 27 T cell receptor beta chains below were found in one sample sequenced in a study of blood T cell repertoires in COVID-19. Profiling relied on immunoSEQ multiplex PCR, and the TCRdb table lists in-frame clones only, not all of them. Of some 76,000 clones listed, about four fifths are singletons. Sequences were obtained from peripheral blood. These TCRs come from a man aged 50 to 59 with acute or convalescent COVID-19.

In its sample, this clone was seen a few times. V and J are TRBV7-2 and TRBJ1-1, with 9 positions matching TRBD1. The CDR3 loop spans 13 amino acids. Germline CDR1 reads SGHTA; CDR2 reads FQGNSA. Trimming cost V 5 bases and J 4 bases; bases outside gene matches: 2. Here the CDR3 DNA reads TGTGCCAGCAGCCGACAGGGGGTCACTGAAGCTTTCTTT. It encodes CASSRQGVTEAFF. Complete variable domain (other parts from reference TRBV7-2 and TRBJ1-1): GAGVSQSPSNKVTEKGKDVELRCDPISGHTALYWYRQSLGQGLEFLIYFQGNSAPDKSGLPSDRFSAERTGGSVSTLTIQRTQQEDSAVYLCASSRQGVTEAFFGQGTRLTVV.

V is TRBV7-2 and J is TRBJ2-2, with 11 bases that match TRBD2. With V trimmed by 3 bases and J by 6 bases, 6 bases remained unmatched. Germline CDR1 is SGHTA and CDR2 is FQGNSA. The CDR3 totals 16 residues. The CDR3 coding sequence is TGTGCCAGCAGCTTCCTAACTAGCGGGAGTGCCGGGGAGCTGTTTTTT. The encoded protein is CASSFLTSGSAGELFF.

This clone was seen once. The CDR3 is CASKTSGVAEQYF. CDR3 sequence (DNA): TGTGCCAGCAAGACAAGCGGCGTCGCCGAGCAGTACTTC. The chain couples TRBV5-6 to TRBJ2-7, with D perhaps TRBD2 (5 bases). Germline lookup yields CDR1 SGHDT and CDR2 YYEEEE. The CDR3 runs 13 residues. V gave up 6 bases and J gave up 6 bases, with 16 bases separating them.

Turning to this clone: Other nucleotide sequences in the sample specify the same CDR3. The chain recombines TRBV28 with TRBJ1-2; no clear D gene. The CDR3 has 12 amino acids. Trimming left V 2 bases short and J 4 bases short, with 5 bases between. Germline V gene lookup returns CDR1 MDHEN and CDR2 SYDVKM. The CDR3 region is CASSLPSYGYTF. DNA of the CDR3: TGTGCCAGCAGTTTACCCAGCTATGGCTACACCTTC.

The chain has TRBV2 and TRBJ2-7; TRBD1 agrees at 9 bases. In germline, CDR1 is SNHLY, CDR2 FYNNEI. The CDR3 runs to 15 residues. Losses at the gene ends were 6 bases for V and 6 bases for J; bases not matched to a gene: 12. CDR3 in amino acids: CASRRDRDFIGEQYF. For the CDR3, the DNA is TGTGCCAGCAGGAGGGACAGGGACTTTATTGGCGAGCAGTACTTC.

As to this clone: Other DNA sequences from this sample encode an identical CDR3 as well. V and J are TRBV18 and TRBJ2-2, with no clear D. V was pared by 2 bases and J by 5 bases, with 9 bases between. Germline V gene sequence: CDR1 KGHSH, CDR2 LQKENI. The CDR3 consists of 14 residues. DNA for the CDR3: TGTGCCAGCTCACCATCCAGGTCGACCGGGGAGCTGTTTTTT. The encoded protein is CASSPSRSTGELFF.

This rearrangement joins TRBV10-3 to TRBJ1-2; 8 nucleotides line up with TRBD1. The CDR3 sequence is 13 residues long. Germline assignment: CDR1 ENHRY and CDR2 SYGVKD. Trimming took 6 bases from V and 10 from J; bases not matched to a gene: 10. CDR3 nucleotide sequence: TGTGCCATCAGCCCCGGGACAGGCCTTGACTACACCTTC. The encoded protein is CAISPGTGLDYTF.

The chain combines TRBV7-2 with TRBJ1-5; 8 bases align to TRBD1. CDR1 and CDR2 (germline): SGHTA, FQGNSA. The CDR3 runs 15 residues. With V trimmed by 1 base and J by 7 bases, 6 bases remained unmatched. For the CDR3, the DNA is TGTGCCAGCAGCTTAGGGCAGGGGGCGGGACAGCCCCAGCATTTT. As protein: CASSLGQGAGQPQHF. Together with reference TRBV7-2 and TRBJ1-5, the CDR3 gives the full variable domain: GAGVSQSPSNKVTEKGKDVELRCDPISGHTALYWYRQSLGQGLEFLIYFQGNSAPDKSGLPSDRFSAERTGGSVSTLTIQRTQQEDSAVYLCASSLGQGAGQPQHFGDGTRLSIL.

The CDR3 loop is CASSWGTRLGANIQYF. For the CDR3, the DNA is TGCGCCAGCAGCTGGGGTACTCGTCTGGGGGCTAACATTCAGTACTTC. The chain joins TRBV5-1 to TRBJ2-4; D possibly corresponds to TRBD1 (6 bases). The CDR3 is 16 residues long. Per germline, CDR1 SGHRS and CDR2 YFSETQ. Trimming stripped 3 bases from V and 7 bases from J, with 20 bases between. The full variable domain, rest sourced from reference TRBV5-1 and TRBJ2-4, is KAGVTQTPRYLIKTRGQQVTLSCSPISGHRSVSWYQQTPGQGLQFLFEYFSETQRNKGNFPGRFSGRQFSNSRSEMNVSTLELGDSALYLCASSWGTRLGANIQYFGAGTRLSVL.

The chain uses TRBV3-1 (or the pseudogene TRBV3-2) and TRBJ2-7, with a possible D match to TRBD2 (5 bases). The CDR3 covers 11 residues. Per germline, CDR1 LGHDT and CDR2 YNNKEL (reference sequence). V was pared by 3 bases and J by 5 bases, with 5 bases between. The CDR3 sequence: CASSQRDEQYF. CDR3 bases: TGTGCCAGCAGCCAGAGGGACGAGCAGTACTTC.

The chain recombines TRBV7-9 with TRBJ2-3; 9 bases fit TRBD2. Germline loops: CDR1 SEHNR, CDR2 FQNEAQ (reference sequence). The CDR3 is made up of 17 amino acids. V lost 5 bases, J lost 3 bases, and 12 bases stayed unmatched. As DNA, the CDR3 is TGTGCCAGCAGCGTACTAAAGCGGGAGGTGGGAACAGATACGCAGTATTTT. Translation gives CASSVLKREVGTDTQYF.

The V gene is TRBV27, the J gene TRBJ1-1, with 10 positions matching TRBD1. CDR3 size: 18 residues. The V and J ends lost 6 bases and 0 bases, in that order; junction bases with no gene match: 13. Germline-derived CDR1 and CDR2 are MNHEY and SMNVEV (reference sequence). Here the CDR3 DNA reads TGTGCCAGCAGGCAAAGCGACAGGGGGCTGAGGGTGAACACTGAAGCTTTCTTT. Translating it yields CASRQSDRGLRVNTEAFF.

V usage is TRBV5-4 and J usage is TRBJ2-1; perhaps TRBD2 as D (5 bases). Germline CDR1 reads SGHNT; CDR2 reads YYREEE (reference sequence). V lost 4 bases and J 0 bases, leaving 11 bases between the germline ends. This CDR3 comprises 15 residues. CDR3 nucleotides: TGTGCCAGCAGCAGAGGTACTAGCTCCTACAATGAGCAGTTCTTC. Its protein is CASSRGTSSYNEQFF.

V and J are TRBV7-2 and TRBJ2-3, with 8 bases matching TRBD1. The V segment lost 3 bases and the J segment 3 bases; nucleotides outside the gene matches: 8. Germline V lookup: CDR1 SGHTA, CDR2 FQGNSA. The CDR3 sequence is 16 residues long. In DNA form, the CDR3 reads TGTGCCAGCAGCTTCCCCAGGGGGCGCCTTACAGATACGCAGTATTTT. This encodes CASSFPRGRLTDTQYF.

This chain uses TRBV7-5 with TRBJ2-5; the D call in the table, TRBD2, was not verified against the DNA. TRBV7-5 is flagged as a pseudogene. The CDR3 spans 15 residues. CDR3 sequence reads: CARSPRLARQETQYF. In DNA form, the CDR3 reads TGTGCCAGAAGCCCGCGACTAGCGAGGCAAGAGACCCAGTACTTC.

This clone was detected a few times. The chain carries TRBV7-8 and TRBJ1-4; D is unclear. This CDR3 region has 13 residues. Per germline, CDR1 SGHVS and CDR2 FQNEAQ. V was shortened by 5 bases and J by 6 bases, with 10 bases between the two germline ends. The CDR3 sequence: CASSPRGYEKLFF. As DNA, the CDR3 is TGTGCCAGCAGCCCCAGAGGCTATGAAAAACTGTTTTTT.

This chain uses TRBV4-2 with TRBJ2-7; possibly TRBD1 for D (5 bases). The CDR3 has 14 amino acids. Germline loops: CDR1 LGHNA, CDR2 YNFKEQ. V was pared by 0 bases and J by 6 bases, with 12 bases between. CDR3 DNA: TGTGCCAGCAGCCAAGACAGGGCCCTTTCCGAGCAGTACTTC. It encodes CASSQDRALSEQYF.

The gene calls are TRBV7-2 and TRBJ2-1; D unresolved. Trimming left V 1 base short and J 7 bases short, with 23 bases between. CDR1 and CDR2 (germline): SGHTA, FQGNSA. The CDR3 has 18 amino acids. CDR3 protein: CASSLESRVAPARNEQFF. The CDR3 DNA sequence: TGTGCCAGCAGCTTAGAGTCCCGTGTCGCCCCAGCGAGAAATGAGCAGTTCTTC.

This chain uses TRBV5-1 with TRBJ2-3, with TRBD2 as a possible D gene (7 bases). The CDR3 consists of 15 residues. The V end was cut by 3 bases, the J end by 2 bases, with 13 bases between. Germline V gene lookup returns CDR1 SGHRS and CDR2 YFSETQ. The CDR3 coding sequence is TGCGCCAGCAGCTCGGGGGGCAAGCCCACAGATACGCAGTATTTT. Its protein is CASSSGGKPTDTQYF.

V is TRBV7-8 and J is TRBJ2-2; no clear D gene. CDR1 is SGHVS and CDR2 is FQNEAQ in the germline V gene. The CDR3 is 14 amino acids. The germline V and J ends were trimmed by 5 bases and 1 base, with 8 bases remaining between them. DNA for the CDR3: TGTGCCAGCAGCCGAGACTGGAACACCGGGGAGCTGTTTTTT. Amino acid sequence: CASSRDWNTGELFF.

The V and J genes are TRBV2 and TRBJ2-1; no definite D call. From germline, CDR1 is SNHLY and CDR2 FYNNEI. This CDR3 is 12 amino acids long. The ends were cut back, 7 bases at V and 7 bases at J, with 11 bases in the middle. CDR3 protein: CASTDRRNEQFF. Written as DNA, the CDR3 is TGTGCCAGCACTGACCGGAGAAATGAGCAGTTCTTC.

The chain joins TRBV19 to TRBJ1-1, with a possible D match to TRBD1 (5 bases). Germline-derived CDR1 and CDR2 are LNHDA and SQIVND (reference sequence). The CDR3 is 14 residues long. V shed 5 bases and J shed 4 bases, with 14 bases lying between them. The CDR3 nucleotides read TGTGCCAGTAGTCCCCAGGGTTGGGGCACTGAAGCTTTCTTT. This codes for CASSPQGWGTEAFF.

V gene TRBV29-1 combines with J gene TRBJ2-1, with a weak D call TRBD2 (7 bases). Trimming cost V 2 bases and J 0 bases, with 11 bases left between them. Germline CDR1 and CDR2: SQVTM and ANQGSEA. The CDR3 length is 15 residues. The CDR3 loop is CSVERGAGSYNEQFF. As DNA, the CDR3 is TGCAGCGTTGAACGGGGGGCAGGCTCCTACAATGAGCAGTTCTTC.

The chain has TRBV19 and TRBJ1-1; a weak D match, TRBD1 (6 bases). The V end lost 3 bases, the J end lost 6 bases, and 20 bases lay between the germline ends. Germline values: CDR1 LNHDA, CDR2 SQIVND (reference sequence). This CDR3 is built from 16 residues. Here the CDR3 DNA reads TGTGCCAGTAGTATTCTGGGGGGGGCCGCGTTCGCTGAAGCTTTCTTT. Translated: CASSILGGAAFAEAFF.

The chain is built from TRBV9 and TRBJ2-2; 7 bases are shared with TRBD1. Trimming cost V 3 bases and J 0 bases; bases outside gene matches: 5. CDR1 is SGDLS, CDR2 YYNGEE, per germline. The CDR3 extends over 16 amino acids. The CDR3 nucleotides read TGTGCCAGCAGCGCACAGGGGAATGCGAACACCGGGGAGCTGTTTTTT. This codes for CASSAQGNANTGELFF.

In this sample, this clone turned up once. The gene calls are TRBV15 and TRBJ2-7; a possible D gene is TRBD1 (5 bases). The germline V gene encodes CDR1 LNHNV and CDR2 YYDKDF (reference sequence). This CDR3 contains 14 residues. V lost 0 bases and J 6 bases, leaving 12 bases between the germline ends. CDR3 nucleotide sequence: TGTGCCACCAGCAGAGATCGGCAGGGCACCGAGCAGTACTTC. Residues: CATSRDRQGTEQYF.

The chain carries TRBV5-1 and TRBJ1-1, with 9 nucleotides matching TRBD1. The trim removed 4 bases at V and 3 bases at J, leaving 7 bases unmatched. The CDR3 is 15 amino acids. Germline CDR1 and CDR2: SGHRS and YFSETQ. CDR3 region: CASSTETGGYTEAFF. In DNA, the CDR3 is TGCGCCAGCAGCACCGAGACAGGGGGGTACACTGAAGCTTTCTTT.